Below are 4 T cell receptor beta chains sequenced from a single sample in a study of T cells expressing NK-cell markers. From its re-call of the 5' RACE reads, TCRdb lists each CDR3 protein once, without DNA. This sample's table reports about 410,000 distinct CDR3 sequences. Sequenced input: blood T cells: a sorted CD56 or NKG2C T cell subset, CD4+ or CD8+ T cells, or bulk PBMC T cells (not recorded which). The receptors stem from a woman in her forties or fifties in good health.

The chain joins TRBV14 to TRBJ2-5; without DNA, the TCRdb call of TRBD1 cannot be checked. CDR1 and CDR2 from the germline V gene are SGHDN and FVKESK. The length of the CDR3 is 15 residues. The CDR3 sequence: CASSQGQVSQETQYF.

This chain uses TRBV5-1 with TRBJ2-3. This CDR3 contains 13 residues. Germline V gives CDR1 SGHRS, CDR2 YFSETQ. This CDR3 is CASSAGGPDTQYF.

The chain has TRBV10-3 and TRBJ2-1. Germline V gene sequence: CDR1 ENHRY, CDR2 SYGVKD. The CDR3 runs 13 residues. CDR3 residues: CAIWSGSYNEQFF.

This chain connects TRBV7-9 to TRBJ2-3; the D call from TCRdb, TRBD2, cannot be confirmed without DNA. In germline, CDR1 is SEHNR, CDR2 FQNEAQ (reference sequence). CDR3 length: 15 amino acids. The CDR3 protein is CASSFTASITDTQYF. The whole variable domain, filled in from reference TRBV7-9 and TRBJ2-3, reads DTGVSQNPRHKITKRGQNVTFRCDPISEHNRLYWYRQTLGQGPEFLTYFQNEAQLEKSRLLSDRFSAERPKGSFSTLEIQRTEQGDSAMYLCASSFTASITDTQYFGPGTRLTVL.